A selection of T cell receptor beta chains follows, all from one sample in a study of control samples from healthy donors and cancer patients. The table came from immunoSEQ multiplex PCR; TCRdb's copy has only in-frame clones and leaves some out. Seen here are about 190,000 clones, over 80% observed once, and the top ten hold approximately 2%. Material for sequencing was blood. These receptors came from a man in his thirties or forties in good health. Each CDR3 is given with its conserved first and last residue. Fields, in order: V gene, clone size, J gene, CDR3 protein. Size is stated for part of the rows, as once, few or many counts, or as a class when the clone is expanded.

v_gene: TRBV18
abundance: NA
j_gene: TRBJ2-3
CDR3aa: CASSPPAGGPPQYF

v_gene: TRBV4-1
abundance: NA
j_gene: TRBJ2-7
CDR3aa: CASSPAGTGKGEQYF

v_gene: TRBV30
abundance: NA
j_gene: TRBJ1-6
CDR3aa: CAWSFQWGAGNSPLHF

v_gene: TRBV5-1
abundance: NA
j_gene: TRBJ2-3
CDR3aa: CASSPVQRGAFTDTQYF

v_gene: TRBV4-1
abundance: NA
j_gene: TRBJ2-7
CDR3aa: CASSHRSASSGEQYF

v_gene: TRBV30
abundance: NA
j_gene: TRBJ2-7
CDR3aa: CAWRPAGPSYEQYF

v_gene: TRBV6-5
abundance: NA
j_gene: TRBJ1-5
CDR3aa: CASRLQGSNQPQHF

v_gene: TRBV7-8
abundance: NA
j_gene: TRBJ2-2
CDR3aa: CASSPIQGGYTGELFF

v_gene: TRBV28
abundance: NA
j_gene: TRBJ2-3
CDR3aa: CAGGTGVRNTQYF

v_gene: TRBV6-4
abundance: NA
j_gene: TRBJ2-3
CDR3aa: CASSPYRALPICFTDTQYF

v_gene: TRBV12-5
abundance: NA
j_gene: TRBJ1-4
CDR3aa: CASGLILKSGTGNEKLFF

v_gene: TRBV19
abundance: NA
j_gene: TRBJ2-4
CDR3aa: CASKTHAEAGAQNIQYF

v_gene: TRBV21-1
abundance: once
j_gene: TRBJ2-7
CDR3aa: CASTWGRQGLNEQYF

v_gene: TRBV7-9
abundance: NA
j_gene: TRBJ1-2
CDR3aa: CASSRPGTGASNYGYTF

v_gene: TRBV7-3
abundance: NA
j_gene: TRBJ1-3
CDR3aa: CASSLNSGNTIYF

v_gene: TRBV3-1/TRBV3-2
abundance: NA
j_gene: TRBJ1-1
CDR3aa: CASSPGERTEAFF

v_gene: TRBV11-2
abundance: NA
j_gene: TRBJ1-4
CDR3aa: CASSLGEKLFF

v_gene: TRBV19
abundance: NA
j_gene: TRBJ2-2
CDR3aa: CASSPRRGSTGELFF

v_gene: TRBV7-3
abundance: NA
j_gene: TRBJ1-1
CDR3aa: CASSFSKGVDRTEAFF

v_gene: TRBV7-2
abundance: NA
j_gene: TRBJ2-1
CDR3aa: CARKNWASGGPLSYNEQFF

v_gene: TRBV27
abundance: NA
j_gene: TRBJ2-7
CDR3aa: CASSYAGTYEQYF

v_gene: TRBV5-5
abundance: few
j_gene: TRBJ1-5
CDR3aa: CASSYQGTGQPQHF

v_gene: TRBV24-1
abundance: NA
j_gene: TRBJ2-3
CDR3aa: CATSDPKIAGGPDTQYF

v_gene: TRBV7-9
abundance: few
j_gene: TRBJ1-2
CDR3aa: CASSPLTGFYSYGYTF

v_gene: TRBV4-2
abundance: NA
j_gene: TRBJ2-7
CDR3aa: CASSPLFKGGYEQYF

v_gene: TRBV14
abundance: NA
j_gene: TRBJ2-7
CDR3aa: CASSQDPSGDEQYF

v_gene: TRBV2
abundance: NA
j_gene: TRBJ1-1
CDR3aa: CASSVRSKNTEAFF

v_gene: TRBV24-1
abundance: NA
j_gene: TRBJ1-5
CDR3aa: CATSDLTGANQPQHF

v_gene: TRBV6-5
abundance: NA
j_gene: TRBJ2-1
CDR3aa: CASSDSDNEQFF

v_gene: TRBV7-9
abundance: once
j_gene: TRBJ2-3
CDR3aa: CASSSWGGGTDTQYF

v_gene: TRBV21-1
abundance: NA
j_gene: TRBJ1-6
CDR3aa: CASLIPPGQGAVCNSPLHF

v_gene: TRBV7-3
abundance: NA
j_gene: TRBJ2-3
CDR3aa: CASSLEGWRGRTSTDTQYF

v_gene: TRBV29-1
abundance: NA
j_gene: TRBJ1-2
CDR3aa: CTTNRLGYGYTF

v_gene: TRBV3-1/TRBV3-2
abundance: NA
j_gene: TRBJ1-2
CDR3aa: CASSQDRTVYGYTF

v_gene: TRBV24-1
abundance: NA
j_gene: TRBJ2-1
CDR3aa: CATSDPPSEQFF

v_gene: TRBV7-9
abundance: NA
j_gene: TRBJ1-3
CDR3aa: CASSLGRDRVSGNTIYF

v_gene: TRBV25-1
abundance: NA
j_gene: TRBJ2-1
CDR3aa: CASSKAQGYSYNEQFF

v_gene: TRBV30
abundance: NA
j_gene: TRBJ1-5
CDR3aa: CAWSPRGLLSNQPQHF